What follows are 17 T cell receptor beta chains derived from one specimen sequenced in a study of blood T cell repertoires in COVID-19. Measured with immunoSEQ multiplex PCR; TCRdb has only the in-frame clones, and not every one. The table has 310,000 or so clones, about nine tenths seen once. Sample: peripheral blood. Every receptor here comes from a man between 50 and 59 years old with active or convalescent COVID-19.

V gene TRBV29-1 combines with J gene TRBJ2-3, with TRBD2 matching over 8 bases. Germline trimming cut 5 bases from V and 6 bases from J; bases unmatched to any gene: 10. Germline CDR1 and CDR2: SQVTM and ANQGSEA. This CDR3 has 14 amino acids. CDR3 region: CSVLPGGGSDTQYF. The CDR3, as DNA: TGCAGCGTTTTACCCGGGGGGGGATCGGATACGCAGTATTTT.

V usage is TRBV4-3 and J usage is TRBJ2-4; 9 bases are a match to TRBD1. Losses at the gene ends were 0 bases for V and 8 bases for J; bases not matched to a gene: 5. There are 15 residues in the CDR3. The germline V gene has CDR1 LGHNA and CDR2 YSLEER. DNA of the CDR3: TGCGCCAGCAGCCAAGATGGGGGACAGGGCGACATTCAGTACTTC. This codes for CASSQDGGQGDIQYF.

This clone occurred once. This chain uses TRBV4-3 with TRBJ1-1; TRBD1 is a possible D gene (5 bases). The V end lost 2 bases, the J end lost 0 bases, and 7 bases lay between the germline ends. Germline V gene sequence: CDR1 LGHNA, CDR2 YSLEER. This CDR3 has 14 amino acids. Written as DNA, the CDR3 is TGCGCCAGCAGCCAATCCAGGGTGAACACTGAAGCTTTCTTT. Translating it yields CASSQSRVNTEAFF.

V gene TRBV27 combines with J gene TRBJ2-7; the match to TRBD2 covers 12 bases. The germline CDR1 and CDR2 sequences are MNHEY and SMNVEV (reference sequence). V lost 6 bases to trimming and J lost 6 bases; unmatched junction nucleotides: 6. The CDR3 contains 14 residues. The CDR3, as DNA: TGTGCCAGCAGGGAGGGACTAGCGGGCGCCGAGCAGTACTTC. This translates into CASREGLAGAEQYF.

The chain combines TRBV29-1 with TRBJ2-5; TRBD1 aligns across 8 bases. The CDR3 is 13 residues long. The V gene end was trimmed by 6 bases and the J gene end by 5 bases; junction bases not matched to a gene: 8. Germline assignment: CDR1 SQVTM and CDR2 ANQGSEA. CDR3 DNA sequence: TGCAGCGTCCAGGACAGGGTGAGGGAGACCCAGTACTTC. Translating gives CSVQDRVRETQYF.

The rearrangement uses TRBV6-2 or TRBV6-3 and TRBJ1-1; D unclear. V lost 0 bases, J lost 5 bases, and 10 bases lay in between. This CDR3 comprises 14 residues. Germline loops: CDR1 MNHEY, CDR2 SVGEGT. The CDR3 loop is CASSYSRSETEAFF. The CDR3 region has the DNA TGTGCCAGCAGTTACTCGAGAAGCGAGACTGAAGCTTTCTTT.

The rearrangement joins TRBV5-4 to TRBJ2-2; 8 bases are shared with TRBD1. Losses at the gene ends were 3 bases for V and 4 bases for J; bases not matched to a gene: 8. The CDR3 has 16 residues. Germline V gives CDR1 SGHNT, CDR2 YYREEE (reference sequence). DNA for the CDR3: TGTGCCAGCAGCTCCCCAGCAGGGGGCGGCACCGGGGAGCTGTTTTTT. Translating it yields CASSSPAGGGTGELFF.

V usage is TRBV2 and J usage is TRBJ2-7; D is unclear. The germline V and J ends were trimmed by 5 bases and 2 bases, with 10 bases remaining between them. Per the germline V gene, CDR1 is SNHLY and CDR2 is FYNNEI. The length of the CDR3 is 13 residues. The CDR3 loop is CASSPLGPYEQYF. The CDR3, as DNA: TGTGCCAGCAGTCCGCTGGGCCCCTACGAGCAGTACTTC.

This rearrangement joins TRBV3-1 (or the pseudogene TRBV3-2) to TRBJ1-2; D perhaps matches TRBD1 (5 bases). CDR3 size: 15 residues. V lost 1 base and J lost 6, with 15 bases in between. Germline assignment: CDR1 LGHDT and CDR2 YNNKEL (reference sequence). CDR3 coding DNA: TGTGCCAGCAGCCAAGTAATTGGGGGGGGAAATGGCTACACCTTC. Its translation: CASSQVIGGGNGYTF.

The chain uses TRBV19 and TRBJ1-1, with a tentative D call TRBD1 (5 bases). Trimming took 3 bases from V and 6 from J, leaving 11 bases between them. There are 13 residues in the CDR3. Germline values: CDR1 LNHDA, CDR2 SQIVND (reference sequence). This chain's CDR3 is CASSIGGIAEAFF. CDR3 coding DNA: TGTGCCAGTAGTATTGGGGGGATAGCTGAAGCTTTCTTT.

The V and J genes are TRBV7-6 and TRBJ2-6; the D gene is possibly TRBD1 (5 bases). V was cut by 0 bases and J by 2 bases, with 8 bases left in between. This CDR3 is 16 amino acids long. Germline values: CDR1 SGHVS, CDR2 FNYEAQ. In nucleotides, the CDR3 is TGTGCCAGCAGCTTAGCGGTGGGGCCTGGGGCCAACGTCCTGACTTTC. Translated, it gives CASSLAVGPGANVLTF.

The chain is built from TRBV10-1 and TRBJ2-1, with 7 bases that match TRBD2. Per germline, CDR1 WNHNN and CDR2 SYGVQD (reference sequence). Unmatched junction bases numbered 11, after V lost 10 bases and J lost 5 bases. This CDR3 region has 14 residues. This CDR3 is CATSLAGENNEQFF. In DNA, the CDR3 is TGCGCCACCTCGTTAGCGGGCGAAAACAATGAGCAGTTCTTC.

V gene TRBV29-1 combines with J gene TRBJ2-5, with 8 bases matching TRBD2. Trimming cost V 7 bases and J 3 bases; bases outside gene matches: 13. Germline CDR1 is SQVTM and CDR2 is ANQGSEA. This CDR3 spans 15 amino acids. The CDR3 loop is CSANLAGSAEETQYF. CDR3 coding DNA: TGCAGCGCTAATTTAGCGGGGTCCGCCGAAGAGACCCAGTACTTC.

CDR3 region: CSGWTGDEKLFF. In DNA form, the CDR3 reads TGCAGCGGCTGGACAGGGGATGAAAAACTGTTTTTT. The gene calls are TRBV29-1 and TRBJ1-4; 9 bases agree with TRBD1. The trim removed 7 bases at V and 6 bases at J, leaving 3 bases unmatched. CDR1 SQVTM and CDR2 ANQGSEA come from the germline V gene. The CDR3 contains 12 residues.

The rearrangement links TRBV5-1 to TRBJ2-5, with 16 bases that match TRBD2. The CDR3 runs 17 residues. The V segment lost 4 bases and the J segment 5 bases; nucleotides outside the gene matches: 8. CDR1 and CDR2 (germline): SGHRS, YFSETQ. CDR3 in amino acids: CASSPGTSGGAFETQYF. Written as DNA, the CDR3 is TGCGCCAGCAGCCCCGGGACTAGCGGGGGGGCGTTCGAGACCCAGTACTTC.

The chain employs TRBV4-1 and TRBJ1-6; D gene uncertain. This CDR3 has 14 residues. Trimming took 0 bases from V and 8 from J, leaving 8 bases between them. From germline, CDR1 is MGHRA and CDR2 YSYEKL. The DNA for the CDR3 is TGCGCCAGCAGCCAAGAAGAGGGTTATTCACCCCTCCACTTT. Its translation is CASSQEEGYSPLHF.

V and J are TRBV15 and TRBJ2-5, with D possibly matching TRBD1 (6 bases). The CDR3 is made up of 14 amino acids. V was pared by 2 bases and J by 5 bases, with 12 bases between. Germline V gene data show CDR1 as LNHNV and CDR2 as YYDKDF (reference sequence). The CDR3 here is CATSRTTGIETQYF. CDR3 nucleotides: TGTGCCACCAGCAGAACCACAGGGATCGAGACCCAGTACTTC.